These T cell receptor beta chains were read from a single sample in a study of blood T cell repertoires in COVID-19. The assay was immunoSEQ multiplex PCR, and TCRdb's table has in-frame clones only and misses some. The repertoire includes 70,000 or so clones, roughly 83% of them detected once, and over 5% sits in the top ten. Specimen: peripheral blood. These receptors all come from a woman in her sixties or seventies with acute or convalescent COVID-19. Each CDR3 is given with its conserved first and last residue. A D gene is named only where the DNA matches it firmly. Clone size, where shown, is once, few, many, or a class for clones that have expanded.

-,TRBV6-6,TRBJ1-5,TRBD1,TGTGCCAGCAGTATAAGGGACAGAACCTACAATCAGCCCCAGCATTTT,CASSIRDRTYNQPQHF
-,TRBV29-1,TRBJ1-5,-,TGCAGCGTTGGATGGGGACCAACAGGGAATCAGCCCCAGCATTTT,CSVGWGPTGNQPQHF
-,TRBV11-2,TRBJ2-1,-,TGTGCCAGCAGCTTAGAGTCTAGCAATGAGCAGTTCTTC,CASSLESSNEQFF
-,TRBV6-1,TRBJ1-5,-,TGTGCCAGCAGTGAATGGCGGGATCAGCCCCAGCATTTT,CASSEWRDQPQHF
few,TRBV7-3,TRBJ2-2,-,TGTGCCAGCAGGGAGGGAAGAACCGGGGAGCTGTTTTTT,CASREGRTGELFF
-,TRBV5-1,TRBJ1-2,-,TGCGCCAGCAGCTTGGGACAGGAAAGTTCGTGGGCTAACTATGGCTACACCTTC,CASSLGQESSWANYGYTF
-,TRBV7-3,TRBJ1-1,TRBD1,TGTGCCAGCTCTAGGGGGCGGAACACTGAAGCTTTCTTT,CASSRGRNTEAFF
-,TRBV4-1,TRBJ1-1,-,TGCGCCAGCAGCCCCGAGACAGGCGACACTGAAGCTTTCTTT,CASSPETGDTEAFF
-,TRBV27,TRBJ1-1,-,TGTGCCAGCAGTCCCTGGGGGGGGGTGGGGAACACTGAAGCTTTCTTT,CASSPWGGVGNTEAFF
-,TRBV27,TRBJ2-1,TRBD2,TGTGCCAGCAGTTTTTATCGGCAGGGAGGGAATGAGCAGTTCTTC,CASSFYRQGGNEQFF
-,TRBV5-6,TRBJ2-7,-,TGTGCCAGCAGCCCCCGCTTCGGGGGTAGTTCTGGGGAGCAGTACTTC,CASSPRFGGSSGEQYF
-,TRBV16,TRBJ2-7,TRBD1,TGTGCCAGCAGCGCGGACAGGGCCCCCTCCTACGAGCAGTACTTC,CASSADRAPSYEQYF
-,TRBV2,TRBJ2-5,-,TGTGCCAGCAGTGAAGAAGCCAGGGGGACCCAGTACTTC,CASSEEARGTQYF
once,TRBV27,TRBJ1-2,-,TGTGCCAGCAGTTTGCGGGGCTACACCTTC,CASSLRGYTF
-,TRBV10-2,TRBJ1-3,TRBD1,TGCGCCAGCAGTGGGACAGGGTTCGGAAACACCATATATTTT,CASSGTGFGNTIYF
-,TRBV3-1/TRBV3-2,TRBJ1-1,-,TGTGCCAGCAGCCAAGATCTTTCTTGGGGCGGCGAAGCTTTCTTT,CASSQDLSWGGEAFF
-,TRBV21-1,TRBJ1-5,-,TGTGCCAGCAGCTTTCGACAGGGCCCCAATCAGCCCCAGCATTTT,CASSFRQGPNQPQHF
-,TRBV19,TRBJ2-3,-,TGTGCCAGTAGTACGACGCCCGGCGGGGGCACAGATACGCAGTATTTT,CASSTTPGGGTDTQYF
-,TRBV6-5,TRBJ2-2,-,TGTGCCAGCAGTTACTCTCCAAGAGCGAACACCGGGGAGCTGTTTTTT,CASSYSPRANTGELFF
-,TRBV6-5,TRBJ2-3,TRBD2,TGTGCCAGCAGGTTAGCGGGGGAAGAGCATACGCAGTATTTT,CASRLAGEEHTQYF
-,TRBV2,TRBJ2-7,-,TGTGCCAGCACTTTAGACAGGACGTCCTCCTACGAGCAGTACTTC,CASTLDRTSSYEQYF
-,TRBV6-5,TRBJ1-4,TRBD1,TGTGCCAGCAGTTCCGGACAGGACTGGAAACTGTTTTTT,CASSSGQDWKLFF
-,TRBV2,TRBJ2-3,-,TGTGCCAGCGGAGGACGGGGGTCGACAGATACGCAGTATTTT,CASGGRGSTDTQYF
-,TRBV29-1,TRBJ1-1,-,TGCAGCGCCGCCAGGGGAGTCCCCATGAACACTGAAGCTTTCTTT,CSAARGVPMNTEAFF
once,TRBV9,TRBJ1-2,TRBD1,TGTGCCAGCAGCGCACAGGGGGGTTATGGCTACACCTTC,CASSAQGGYGYTF
-,TRBV7-3,TRBJ1-1,-,TGTGCCAGCAGGGGCATGAACACTGAAGCTTTCTTT,CASRGMNTEAFF
-,TRBV5-1,TRBJ2-3,TRBD2,TGCGCCAGCAGCTCGGGAGGACTAGCGGGGGGCACAGATACGCAGTATTTT,CASSSGGLAGGTDTQYF
-,TRBV7-8,TRBJ1-2,-,TGTGCCAGCAGCATTAGTCCAGGGCTAGATGGCTACACCTTC,CASSISPGLDGYTF
-,TRBV29-1,TRBJ2-1,-,TGCAGCGTTGACCCCTCTTACAATGAGCAGTTCTTC,CSVDPSYNEQFF
-,TRBV6-5,TRBJ1-5,TRBD1,TGTGCCAGCAGTCGGACAGGGGGCAATCAGCCCCAGCATTTT,CASSRTGGNQPQHF
-,TRBV6-5,TRBJ1-2,-,TGTGCCAGCAGTTACTCGGGGCAGGGGAGCTATGGCTACACCTTC,CASSYSGQGSYGYTF
-,TRBV5-1,TRBJ2-3,TRBD1,TGCGCCAGCAGCTTACCGGAAGGGGGCATCTATGGTGGTACGCAGTATTTT,CASSLPEGGIYGGTQYF
once,TRBV7-6,TRBJ1-3,-,TGTGCCAGCAGCTTAGTCCAGGGGAGCTCCGGAAACACCATATATTTT,CASSLVQGSSGNTIYF
-,TRBV6-5,TRBJ1-3,-,TGTGCCAGCCACTCTGGAAACACCATATATTTT,CASHSGNTIYF
-,TRBV13,TRBJ2-7,TRBD2,TGTGCCAGCAGCTTGGGTACCGGGGGGAAAAGTTCCTACGAGCAGTACTTC,CASSLGTGGKSSYEQYF
-,TRBV6-5,TRBJ1-5,-,TGTGCCAGCTCCATTTACAGGGTCGGAAATCAGCCCCAGCATTTT,CASSIYRVGNQPQHF
-,TRBV6-6,TRBJ2-1,TRBD1,TGTGCCAGCACCCCAGACAGGGGGCCCTACAATGAGCAGTTCTTC,CASTPDRGPYNEQFF
-,TRBV19,TRBJ2-7,TRBD1,TGTGCCAGTAGTAGATACGGGACAGGGGAGTACGAGCAGTACTTC,CASSRYGTGEYEQYF
-,TRBV6-5,TRBJ1-1,-,TGTGCCAGCAGTACAACATTTAACGGGAGGGAAGCTTTCTTT,CASSTTFNGREAFF
-,TRBV10-3,TRBJ1-4,-,TGTGCCATCAGTGATCGGGACAATGCTAAACTGTTTTTT,CAISDRDNAKLFF
-,TRBV3-1/TRBV3-2,TRBJ1-6,-,TGTGCCAGCAGCCAAGGCCAGGGAACCCGACCCCTCCACTTT,CASSQGQGTRPLHF
-,TRBV19,TRBJ1-4,TRBD1,TGTGCCAGTAGTGTACAGGGGGCAACTAATGAAAAACTGTTTTTT,CASSVQGATNEKLFF
-,TRBV5-1,TRBJ2-7,TRBD1,TGCGCCAGCAGCCCCAGGGACAGGGCGAACGAGCAGTACTTC,CASSPRDRANEQYF
-,TRBV30,TRBJ1-6,-,TGTGCCTGGAGTGCTGGAGAAAATTCACCCCTCCACTTT,CAWSAGENSPLHF
few,TRBV19,TRBJ1-5,-,TGTGCCAGTAGTTACAGGGATAGCAATCAGCCCCAGCATTTT,CASSYRDSNQPQHF
-,TRBV27,TRBJ1-2,-,TGTGCCAGCAGTTCAGCGGACGGTGGATTCTATGGCTACACCTTC,CASSSADGGFYGYTF
-,TRBV4-2,TRBJ1-1,TRBD1,TGTGCCAGCAGCCAGGGACAGGGAATGAACACTGAAGCTTTCTTT,CASSQGQGMNTEAFF
-,TRBV4-1,TRBJ2-7,-,TGCGCCAGCAGCCAAGACCCGACTAGTTTCCACGAGCAGTACTTC,CASSQDPTSFHEQYF
-,TRBV6-4,TRBJ1-5,TRBD1,TGTGCCAGCAGTGACCCAACCAGGACAGGCCGTGGGAGCAATCAGCCCCAGCATTTT,CASSDPTRTGRGSNQPQHF
-,TRBV2,TRBJ1-2,TRBD1,TGTGCCAGCAGGGGACAGGGGCATGGCTACACCTTC,CASRGQGHGYTF
-,TRBV13,TRBJ2-7,-,TGTGCCAGCAGCAGGAGGGAGAGGGGCTACGAGCAGTACTTC,CASSRRERGYEQYF